The subject of this entry is one T cell receptor (beta chain). Its specificity is not known. The CDR3 loop spans 14 amino acids. J was trimmed by 7 bases and V by 4 bases; bases with no gene match: 7. In germline, CDR1 is SGHRS, CDR2 YFSETQ. This entry is derived from a study of blood T cells in healthy people across ages. Study outcomes and limitations: Because donor CMV status was unknown, expanded clonotype changes were possibly confounded.

Primers used in a second PCR of roughly 7 to 12 cycles were a sample-barcoded 5' primer and a J-beta primer mix. Each of the samples gave a minimum of 2.5 million paired-end reads that contained CDR3. TCRdb re-called the 5' RACE reads with MiXCR, one entry per CDR3 protein. Among about 1,400,000 distinct CDR3 sequences listed, around 55% were seen once. The sequenced sample consisted of blood. This sequence originates from a man between 18 and 29 years old in good health. The chain carries TRBV5-1 and TRBJ2-5; TRBD1 aligns across 10 bases. CDR3 nucleotides: TGCGCCAGCAGCCGCGGGACAGGGGATGGGACCCAGTACTTC. Its translation is CASSRGTGDGTQYF.